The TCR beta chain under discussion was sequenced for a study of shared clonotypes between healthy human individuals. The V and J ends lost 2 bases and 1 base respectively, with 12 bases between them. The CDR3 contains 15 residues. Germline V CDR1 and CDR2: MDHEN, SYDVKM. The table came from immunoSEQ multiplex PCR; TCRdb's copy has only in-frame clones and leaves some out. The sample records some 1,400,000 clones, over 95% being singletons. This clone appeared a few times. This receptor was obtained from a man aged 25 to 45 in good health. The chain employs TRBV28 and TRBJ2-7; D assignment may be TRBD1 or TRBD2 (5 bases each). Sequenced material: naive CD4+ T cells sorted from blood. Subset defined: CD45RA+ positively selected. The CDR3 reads CASSLIGALSYEQYF. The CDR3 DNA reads TGTGCCAGCAGTTTAATCGGGGCCCTTTCCTACGAGCAGTACTTC.